This T cell receptor beta chain was retrieved from a study of cytomegalovirus exposure and HLA in healthy donors (dated by TCRdb to the late 2010s). In the study overall: An earlier analysis of approximately 590 of the donors reported roughly 300 Gb of sequence data and roughly 100 million unique TCR beta sequences from roughly 200 million T cells. An early release that covered 500 to 800 HLA-typed donors contained approximately 300 gigabases of sequencing data and around 85 million unique TCR sequences. Of the 300 to 500 genotyped donors, 75% to 85% were placed in the genetic ancestry cluster associated with self-reported Caucasian donors. The study aimed to test whether cataloging public T cell receptors could reveal signatures of past pathogen exposure. Using immunosequencing, the study profiled T cell repertoires from 666 subjects and related those repertoires to cytomegalovirus serostatus. Besides the first cohort of hundreds of subjects, a separate validation cohort made up of around 120 different subjects was used. To predict cytomegalovirus infection status, the study brought together high-throughput TCR immunosequencing, statistical association of individual TCRs with disease status, and machine learning. A later analysis re-analyzed previously published TCR beta repertoires from 500 to 700 donors and added high-resolution HLA genotyping to study TCR occurrence patterns. Rather than using new phenotypic data, the later analysis identified candidate immune exposures from TCR beta sequences and from how often those sequences occurred across donors. An earlier analysis of approximately 500 of the donors applied high-throughput TCR beta sequencing to assess whether each TCR beta V gene segment acted as functional or pseudogenic. Alongside the repertoire data, information on donor age, sex, ethnicity and CMV serostatus was compiled. A later genetic analysis took genome-wide SNP genotypes for about three fifths of the roughly 670 donors and used that subset as a discovery cohort. All discovery cohort repertoires had been generated on a single sequencing platform. HLA typing included class I and class II loci at four-digit resolution. The number of typed donors differed by locus: roughly 629-630 for A, B, C, DRB1 and DQB1; 500 to 550 for DQA1; approximately 610 for DPA1; and roughly 490 for DPB1. A few DR-DQ haplotypes were handled as single units for association and clustering because linkage in the cohort was strong. Among 350 to 400 genotyped donors of the cohort, an average of about 240,000 unique TCR beta nucleotide sequences were sequenced per donor, around a sixth of them non-productive.

The cohort consisted of approximately 670 healthy bone marrow donors. At the time of sampling, every cohort member was nominally healthy, though immune exposures that went unrecorded were likely present. The donor was CMV seronegative and belonged to the group of 352 seronegative cohort members. Each donor provided a peripheral blood sample, and peripheral blood mononuclear cells were used for TCR beta sequencing. Genomic DNA was extracted from the blood cell samples with the Qiagen DNeasy Blood Extraction Kit. What the research found in general, with its limitations: In vitro tests confirmed that a few of the cytomegalovirus-associated TCR beta chains recognize cytomegalovirus antigens. A later analysis associated about 17,000 TCR beta sequences with specific HLA alleles at a false discovery rate of 0.05. Most TCR sequences were seen in very few donors, while some public TCRs were found in many individuals. Assigning TCR associations to individual alleles was difficult when HLA alleles, especially DR and DQ, strongly co-occurred. In a later analysis, the rate of TCR association differed among HLA loci, with DRB1 alleles having the most associated TCRs and HLA-C alleles having the fewest. An earlier analysis of approximately 530 of the donors showed that most TCR beta V segments appeared in productive rearrangements either about 90% or about 30% of the time, which broadly matched IMGT annotations. Sequencing depth was assumed to be roughly uniform across donors in the presence/absence analyses, though that assumption may not hold. The study gave a list of 150 to 200 TCR beta chains associated with cytomegalovirus. This cohort had only TCR beta chains sequenced, and the lack of alpha or paired-chain data limited which features could be detected. In both the original and validation cohorts, the classifier was reported to diagnose cytomegalovirus status with high specificity and sensitivity. In a later genetic analysis, fewer N-insertions in productive TCRs were reported among donors in an Asian-associated ancestry cluster than the approximately 670-donor mean. Some IMGT-functional V segments, including TRBV6-2 and TRBV6-3, could not be told apart with the 87-base-pair reads, so those segments were excluded. Several of the top co-occurrence clusters appeared to be linked to parvovirus B19, influenza, CMV and Epstein-Barr virus, according to a later analysis. A further reported finding was that TCR beta sequences accurately predicted the HLA-A and HLA-B alleles for most subjects in the first cohort. The only immune exposure information available for the cohort was CMV serostatus. Because some donors lacked HLA typing at each locus, the association tests relied only on the typed subset. A later analysis found that most CMV-associated TCR beta chains appeared HLA-restricted, with HLA associations seemingly driven largely by CMV exposure. It was suggested by the authors that the approach could potentially be generalized to other disease states and immunological phenotypes. In a later genetic analysis, a missense DCLRE1C variant was associated with V-gene and J-gene trimming of TCR beta chains, and the association was replicated in an independent cohort. A cluster of highly shared sequence variants was judged likely to represent a technical artifact of the sequencing pipeline. A later analysis found that HLA-associated TCR beta chains were more clonally expanded and had lower generation probabilities than equally common non-associated chains. Because counts were too low, about 17 rarely observed V segments, including chromosome 9 orphons, were excluded from the earlier analysis of around 640 of the donors. Correlated functional status among segregating V segments might be attributable to linkage disequilibrium, but an unknown experimental factor could not be ruled out.

In this sample, this clone turned up once. It lacks a known antigen. No base quality information exists; no much larger clone differs at one position. Trimmed from V: 3 bases; trimmed from J: 7 bases; junction bases lacking a gene match: 3. The germline V gene encodes CDR1 SGDLS and CDR2 YYNGEE. The CDR3 spans 14 residues, from the cysteine through the phenylalanine. Of the read, only the CDR3 DNA is kept; its 42 bases are in frame from base 1. The library was built by means of the immunoSEQ multiplex PCR assay. The multiplex PCR relied on a mix of 60 forward primers for TCR Vbeta segments and 13 reverse primers for TCR Jbeta segments. The CDR3 region of rearranged TCR beta genes was amplified from genomic DNA by a multiplex PCR assay. Amplified TCR beta libraries were sequenced as 87-base-pair reads on the Illumina HiSeq System. The study's own analysis went as follows. A later analysis counted 65 million to 90 million unique TCR beta chains across the approximately 700 repertoires, and 10 million to 12 million of these chains were shared by at least two donors. To remove PCR and sequencing errors, raw reads were error-corrected and collapsed into unique sequences using a nearest-neighbor algorithm that merged closely related sequences. V, D and J gene segments were assigned by aligning CDR3 sequences to IMGT reference sequences. For a sequence to be retained, a match of at least six nucleotides was required to both a V gene segment and a J gene segment. Rearrangements were classified as productive when the CDR3 lacked stop codons and remained in frame with V and J, and all other rearrangements were classified as non-productive. Following IMGT convention, CDR3 was defined as the stretch from the second conserved V-encoded cysteine to the conserved J-encoded phenylalanine. In an earlier analysis of 587 of the donors, sequences lacking an unambiguous match to a single V gene segment were excluded. An earlier analysis of 587 of the donors called V segments functional above 56.7% productive rearrangements and segregating when the between-donor standard deviation exceeded 5%. A statistical classification framework was built for diagnosing cytomegalovirus status from the catalog of TCR beta chain sequences. A later analysis assigned V and J genes by comparing TCR nucleotide sequences with IMGT/GENE-DB human TR gene sequences. The TCRdist pipeline was used in a later analysis to assign CDR3 sequences and most-parsimonious VDJ recombination scenarios. In a later analysis, every TCR beta chain was defined by the combination of its CDR3 amino acid sequence and its V-gene family, and reads without a unique V-gene family were dropped. As a way to deal with suspected cross-contamination and a sequencing artifact, a later analysis dropped 640 or so nucleotide sequences that were highly shared and had low generation probability. In a later analysis, a clonal expansion index was calculated for each public chain from normalized within-repertoire ranks of inferred template counts. In a later analysis, generation probabilities were computed using a VDJ recombination model fitted to out-of-frame rearrangements, and the results were checked against IGoR. In a later analysis, TCR-TCR, TCR-HLA and TCR-CMV co-occurrence was scored with hypergeometric tests, and a repertoire-size bias correction was applied to TCR pairs. In a later analysis, false discovery rates were estimated by permuting HLA or CMV assignments 20 times. In a later analysis, co-occurring TCRs were grouped using DBSCAN, with TCRdist sequence similarity added in when clustering inside HLA-allele-positive subsets. Co-occurrence clustering excluded repertoires with fewer than 30,000 or more than 120,000 public chains, plus five with anomalous nucleotide sharing. Drawn from immuneACCESS, this table holds only the in-frame rearrangements with V and J called that TCRdb kept. Clones are partly lost; checked studies trace under half to an unresolved V gene and leave the rest unexplained. V and J calls and clone size follow that table, whereas D and trimming were derived from the DNA. The sample table holds fewer than 200,000 clones, of which about 88% were seen once. In total, the top ten clones hold 0.2% to 0.3% of the sample.

The rearrangement combines TRBV9 with TRBJ1-5; 11 central nucleotides agree with TRBD1. Sequencing was carried out using PBMCs. This TCR came from a girl younger than two in good health and CMV-seronegative. The bases are TGTGCCAGCAGCGACCGGGACAGGGGGCAGCCCCAGCATTTT. The translation is CASSDRDRGQPQHF.